These T cell receptor beta chains were read from a single sample in a study of blood T cell repertoires in COVID-19. Method: immunoSEQ multiplex PCR; TCRdb's copy keeps in-frame clones and lacks some. The profile shows roughly 80,000 clones, 90% to 95% of them singletons. The sequencing input was peripheral blood. These receptors all come from a man in his fifties or sixties with acute or convalescent COVID-19. Both conserved end residues are part of each CDR3. Each record gives: V gene, D gene, clone size, J gene, CDR3 DNA, CDR3 protein. A D gene is named only where the DNA matches it firmly. The size entry is marked missing in some rows and otherwise reads once, few, many or a size class.

V gene: TRBV6-5; D gene: -; clone size: -; J gene: TRBJ1-5; CDR3 DNA: TGTGCCAGCGAGAGGGCGCGCAATCAGCCCCAGCATTTT; CDR3 protein: CASERARNQPQHF
V gene: TRBV5-6; D gene: -; clone size: -; J gene: TRBJ2-1; CDR3 DNA: TGTGCCAGCAGCTTGGAGGGGAATGGGCAGTTCTTC; CDR3 protein: CASSLEGNGQFF
V gene: TRBV6-5; D gene: -; clone size: many; J gene: TRBJ1-5; CDR3 DNA: TGTGCCAGCAGTTACTCACAGGATAGCAATCAGCCCCAGCATTTT; CDR3 protein: CASSYSQDSNQPQHF
V gene: TRBV20-1; D gene: -; clone size: -; J gene: TRBJ2-7; CDR3 DNA: TGCAGTGCTCTCAGGGGCGAGCAGTACTTC; CDR3 protein: CSALRGEQYF
V gene: TRBV7-2; D gene: -; clone size: -; J gene: TRBJ1-4; CDR3 DNA: TGTGCCAGCAGCTCAGCCTCTAATGAAAAACTGTTTTTT; CDR3 protein: CASSSASNEKLFF
V gene: TRBV9; D gene: TRBD1; clone size: -; J gene: TRBJ1-5; CDR3 DNA: TGTGCCAGCAGCCGTGGACAGGGACAAAATCAGCCCCAGCATTTT; CDR3 protein: CASSRGQGQNQPQHF
V gene: TRBV5-1; D gene: TRBD2; clone size: -; J gene: TRBJ2-5; CDR3 DNA: TGCGCCAGCAGCGGGGTTAGCGGGAGGGCCTACGAAGAGACCCAGTACTTC; CDR3 protein: CASSGVSGRAYEETQYF
V gene: TRBV6-5; D gene: -; clone size: -; J gene: TRBJ1-3; CDR3 DNA: TGTGCCAGCAGGGGACTGGGCTCGGGAAACACCATATATTTT; CDR3 protein: CASRGLGSGNTIYF
V gene: TRBV30; D gene: TRBD2; clone size: once; J gene: TRBJ2-1; CDR3 DNA: TGTGCCTGGGCCCCCGGCGGGAGTAGGAATGAGCAGTTCTTC; CDR3 protein: CAWAPGGSRNEQFF
V gene: TRBV6-5; D gene: -; clone size: -; J gene: TRBJ2-1; CDR3 DNA: TGTGCCTCCGGGTCAGGGAAGGAATATGAGCAGTTCTTC; CDR3 protein: CASGSGKEYEQFF
V gene: TRBV28; D gene: TRBD2; clone size: -; J gene: TRBJ2-1; CDR3 DNA: TGTGCCAGCAGTCGGACTAGCGGGATGGGGAATGAGCAGTTCTTC; CDR3 protein: CASSRTSGMGNEQFF
V gene: TRBV7-9; D gene: -; clone size: -; J gene: TRBJ2-4; CDR3 DNA: TGTGCCAGCAGCTTAGCGGGAGTTGGAGCCAAAAACATTCAGTACTTC; CDR3 protein: CASSLAGVGAKNIQYF
V gene: TRBV7-9; D gene: -; clone size: few; J gene: TRBJ2-1; CDR3 DNA: TGTGCCAGCAGCTTAGGAGGCTTTGAGCAGTTCTTC; CDR3 protein: CASSLGGFEQFF
V gene: TRBV7-8; D gene: TRBD1; clone size: -; J gene: TRBJ2-2; CDR3 DNA: TGTGCCAGCAGCCGAGGGACAGGAAACACCGGGGAGCTGTTTTTT; CDR3 protein: CASSRGTGNTGELFF
V gene: TRBV9; D gene: TRBD2; clone size: -; J gene: TRBJ2-5; CDR3 DNA: TGTGCCAGCAGCGCGGGGGGTGGGCTACAAGAGACCCAGTACTTC; CDR3 protein: CASSAGGGLQETQYF
V gene: TRBV4-3; D gene: TRBD1; clone size: few; J gene: TRBJ2-3; CDR3 DNA: TGCGCCAGCAGCCAATTAACAGGGGGAGATACGCAGTATTTT; CDR3 protein: CASSQLTGGDTQYF
V gene: TRBV24-1; D gene: -; clone size: -; J gene: TRBJ2-7; CDR3 DNA: TGTGCCACCAGTGATACTACAGGGGACTCCCTCTACGAGCAGTACTTC; CDR3 protein: CATSDTTGDSLYEQYF
V gene: TRBV11-2; D gene: -; clone size: -; J gene: TRBJ2-5; CDR3 DNA: TGTGCCAGCAGCTTCGGGACTGCCGGGCAGACCCAGTACTTC; CDR3 protein: CASSFGTAGQTQYF
V gene: TRBV14; D gene: TRBD2; clone size: -; J gene: TRBJ2-2; CDR3 DNA: TGTGCCAGCAGCCAAGTGGGGATAGCGGGATTTCCCGGGGAGCTGTTTTTT; CDR3 protein: CASSQVGIAGFPGELFF
V gene: TRBV12-2; D gene: -; clone size: -; J gene: TRBJ2-7; CDR3 DNA: TGTGCAAGTCGCTTAGGATGGGACTATACCTACGAGCAGTACTTC; CDR3 protein: CASRLGWDYTYEQYF
V gene: TRBV7-3; D gene: -; clone size: -; J gene: TRBJ2-1; CDR3 DNA: TGTGCCAGCAGCTTATACAGGACCAATGAGCAGTTCTTC; CDR3 protein: CASSLYRTNEQFF
V gene: TRBV2; D gene: -; clone size: -; J gene: TRBJ1-2; CDR3 DNA: TGTGCCAGCAGCGTTCAGGGCTCAGCTAACTATGGCTACACCTTC; CDR3 protein: CASSVQGSANYGYTF
V gene: TRBV7-2; D gene: -; clone size: -; J gene: TRBJ2-3; CDR3 DNA: TGTGCCAGCAGTCCTATAGCGGCAGGGGATACGCAGTATTTT; CDR3 protein: CASSPIAAGDTQYF
V gene: TRBV7-8; D gene: -; clone size: -; J gene: TRBJ2-3; CDR3 DNA: TGTGCCAGCAGCTTGCAAACGGGAAGAGGGACAGATACGCAGTATTTT; CDR3 protein: CASSLQTGRGTDTQYF
V gene: TRBV6-5; D gene: TRBD1; clone size: few; J gene: TRBJ1-2; CDR3 DNA: TGTGCCAGCAGCTCACAGGGGGCGTTCTATGGCTACACCTTC; CDR3 protein: CASSSQGAFYGYTF
V gene: TRBV4-1; D gene: -; clone size: -; J gene: TRBJ1-5; CDR3 DNA: TGCGCCAGCAGCCAAGTCGGGGGAGATCAGCCCCAGCATTTT; CDR3 protein: CASSQVGGDQPQHF
V gene: TRBV9; D gene: TRBD1; clone size: -; J gene: TRBJ1-2; CDR3 DNA: TGTGCCAGCAGCGTAGGATCAGGGGGCGGCTATGGCTACACCTTC; CDR3 protein: CASSVGSGGGYGYTF
V gene: TRBV9; D gene: TRBD1; clone size: few; J gene: TRBJ2-3; CDR3 DNA: TGTGCCAGCAGCCCCACGGGGACAGGGGAAGATACGCAGTATTTT; CDR3 protein: CASSPTGTGEDTQYF
V gene: TRBV11-3; D gene: TRBD2; clone size: -; J gene: TRBJ2-1; CDR3 DNA: TGTGCCAGCAGCGGGACTAGCGGGACGATCTCCTACAATGAGCAGTTCTTC; CDR3 protein: CASSGTSGTISYNEQFF
V gene: TRBV5-4; D gene: TRBD1; clone size: -; J gene: TRBJ2-7; CDR3 DNA: TGTGCCAGCGCCAGGGACAGAATTTCCTACGAGCAGTACTTC; CDR3 protein: CASARDRISYEQYF
V gene: TRBV9; D gene: -; clone size: -; J gene: TRBJ2-2; CDR3 DNA: TGTGCCAGCAGCCAAAATCCAAGTCCGGACACCGGGGAGCTGTTTTTT; CDR3 protein: CASSQNPSPDTGELFF
V gene: TRBV7-9; D gene: -; clone size: -; J gene: TRBJ2-5; CDR3 DNA: TGTGCCAGCAGCCCGAGCCGAACGACAGCCCAAGAGACCCAGTACTTC; CDR3 protein: CASSPSRTTAQETQYF
V gene: TRBV29-1; D gene: -; clone size: -; J gene: TRBJ1-1; CDR3 DNA: TGCAGCGTTAGGCAGGGACAGAACACTGAAGCTTTCTTT; CDR3 protein: CSVRQGQNTEAFF
V gene: TRBV9; D gene: -; clone size: -; J gene: TRBJ2-3; CDR3 DNA: TGTGCCAGCAGCGTAGGTGGGGGCACGGCAGATACGCAGTATTTT; CDR3 protein: CASSVGGGTADTQYF
V gene: TRBV19; D gene: TRBD2; clone size: -; J gene: TRBJ2-7; CDR3 DNA: TGTGCCAGTAGTCCCCTAGCGGGAATCGAGCAGTACTTC; CDR3 protein: CASSPLAGIEQYF
V gene: TRBV10-1; D gene: TRBD1; clone size: few; J gene: TRBJ2-7; CDR3 DNA: TGCGCCAGCAGTGAGCCAGGGACAGGGGTTAACGAGCAGTACTTC; CDR3 protein: CASSEPGTGVNEQYF
V gene: TRBV7-9; D gene: -; clone size: -; J gene: TRBJ2-2; CDR3 DNA: TGTGCCAGCAGCTTAGGGCGGGGATTGAACACCGGGGAGCTGTTTTTT; CDR3 protein: CASSLGRGLNTGELFF
V gene: TRBV7-2; D gene: -; clone size: -; J gene: TRBJ2-4; CDR3 DNA: TGTGCCAGCAGCCCAGAGAAGCGGTCCGCGGGAAACATTCAGTACTTC; CDR3 protein: CASSPEKRSAGNIQYF
V gene: TRBV28; D gene: -; clone size: once; J gene: TRBJ1-2; CDR3 DNA: TGTGCCAGCAGGCCCAGGGCTAACTATGGCTACACCTTC; CDR3 protein: CASRPRANYGYTF
V gene: TRBV4-2; D gene: TRBD2; clone size: -; J gene: TRBJ2-3; CDR3 DNA: TGTGCCAGCAGCCAAGATCGCGGTAGCGGGAGCCCTAGCACAGATACGCAGTATTTT; CDR3 protein: CASSQDRGSGSPSTDTQYF
V gene: TRBV7-6; D gene: TRBD2; clone size: few; J gene: TRBJ2-7; CDR3 DNA: TGTGCCAGCAGCCACTCTAGCGGGAGAGGGTACGAGCAGTACTTC; CDR3 protein: CASSHSSGRGYEQYF
V gene: TRBV19; D gene: -; clone size: -; J gene: TRBJ2-7; CDR3 DNA: TGTGCCAGTAGTAAAGCGGAGGCCTACGAGCAGTACTTC; CDR3 protein: CASSKAEAYEQYF
V gene: TRBV2; D gene: TRBD1; clone size: -; J gene: TRBJ1-1; CDR3 DNA: TGTGCCAGCAGCGCACAGGGGTTCTGGACTGAAGCTTTCTTT; CDR3 protein: CASSAQGFWTEAFF
V gene: TRBV29-1; D gene: -; clone size: -; J gene: TRBJ1-1; CDR3 DNA: TGCAGCGTTCGGGCAGGAGGGGACGGATTT; CDR3 protein: CSVRAGGDGF
V gene: TRBV27; D gene: TRBD1; clone size: -; J gene: TRBJ2-7; CDR3 DNA: TGTGCCAGCAGTTTCCAGGGGACAGGGAGAATCTACGAGCAGTACTTC; CDR3 protein: CASSFQGTGRIYEQYF
V gene: TRBV19; D gene: TRBD2; clone size: -; J gene: TRBJ2-1; CDR3 DNA: TGTGCCAGTAGTATGGAACTAGCGGCCCATGAGCAGTTCTTC; CDR3 protein: CASSMELAAHEQFF
V gene: TRBV20-1; D gene: -; clone size: -; J gene: TRBJ2-6; CDR3 DNA: TGCAGTGCTAGTGGGGCAGGGAGGACTGGGGCCAACGTCCTGACTTTC; CDR3 protein: CSASGAGRTGANVLTF
V gene: TRBV11-1; D gene: -; clone size: -; J gene: TRBJ2-3; CDR3 DNA: TGTGCCAGCAGTGGCGGGACTAGCACAGATACGCAGTATTTT; CDR3 protein: CASSGGTSTDTQYF
V gene: TRBV7-2; D gene: TRBD2; clone size: -; J gene: TRBJ2-5; CDR3 DNA: TGTGCCAGCAGCTTAGCAGCGGGAGGGGGCCAAGAGACCCAGTACTTC; CDR3 protein: CASSLAAGGGQETQYF
V gene: TRBV28; D gene: TRBD1; clone size: -; J gene: TRBJ2-4; CDR3 DNA: TGTGCCAGCAGTCCTACGGGCCCCCGGACAGGGGGAGCCAAAAACATTCAGTACTTC; CDR3 protein: CASSPTGPRTGGAKNIQYF
V gene: TRBV6-5; D gene: TRBD1; clone size: -; J gene: TRBJ2-1; CDR3 DNA: TGTGCCAGCAGAACAGGGGTGCGGGAGCAGTTCTTC; CDR3 protein: CASRTGVREQFF
V gene: TRBV19; D gene: -; clone size: -; J gene: TRBJ1-1; CDR3 DNA: TGTGCCAGTAGTCGGGGGGTTGAAGCTTTCTTT; CDR3 protein: CASSRGVEAFF
V gene: TRBV6-1; D gene: -; clone size: -; J gene: TRBJ1-5; CDR3 DNA: TGTGCCAGCAGTGAAGGCGGGGGAACCCAGCATTTT; CDR3 protein: CASSEGGGTQHF
V gene: TRBV5-1; D gene: -; clone size: -; J gene: TRBJ2-5; CDR3 DNA: TGCGCCAGCAGCTTGGGACAGGTAGACGAGACCCAGTACTTC; CDR3 protein: CASSLGQVDETQYF
V gene: TRBV19; D gene: -; clone size: -; J gene: TRBJ1-2; CDR3 DNA: TGTGCCAGTAGGTTCAATTCCCGAGTTGGCTACACCTTC; CDR3 protein: CASRFNSRVGYTF
V gene: TRBV2; D gene: -; clone size: -; J gene: TRBJ2-7; CDR3 DNA: TGTGCCAGCAGTCCCCGGACAAGTCTCTGGGAGCAGTACTTC; CDR3 protein: CASSPRTSLWEQYF
V gene: TRBV6-1; D gene: -; clone size: -; J gene: TRBJ2-3; CDR3 DNA: TGTGCCAGCAGTGAGGGGCCCGCAGATACGCAGTATTTT; CDR3 protein: CASSEGPADTQYF
V gene: TRBV14; D gene: -; clone size: -; J gene: TRBJ1-2; CDR3 DNA: TGTGCCAGCAGCCCCGGATCCGGGACATCGGTATATGGCTACACCTTC; CDR3 protein: CASSPGSGTSVYGYTF
V gene: TRBV18; D gene: TRBD1; clone size: few; J gene: TRBJ2-3; CDR3 DNA: TGTGCCAGCTCACCCACAGGGGGCTATAGCACAGATACGCAGTATTTT; CDR3 protein: CASSPTGGYSTDTQYF